One and the same sample provided the 15 T cell receptor beta chains below, sequenced in a study of cytomegalovirus exposure and HLA in healthy donors. Amplification used 60 Vbeta primers and 13 Jbeta primers. TCRdb keeps only in-frame clones here, not all; method: immunoSEQ multiplex PCR. The sample includes about 130,000 clones, 65% to 75% of them seen just once. Material for sequencing was PBMCs. These receptors were obtained from a man aged 35 to 55 in good health and CMV-seropositive.

This rearrangement joins TRBV7-8 to TRBJ1-2; D is possibly TRBD1 (6 bases). This CDR3 is 15 amino acids long. V gave up 5 bases and J gave up 4 bases, with 17 bases separating them. CDR1 is SGHVS and CDR2 is FQNEAQ in the germline V gene. CDR3 coding DNA: TGTGCCAGCAGCCCCTGGGGCAGGGGTTTCTATGGCTACACCTTC. This translates into CASSPWGRGFYGYTF. Complete variable domain (other parts from reference TRBV7-8 and TRBJ1-2): GAGVSQSPRYKVAKRGQDVALRCDPISGHVSLFWYQQALGQGPEFLTYFQNEAQLDKSGLPSDRFFAERPEGSVSTLKIQRTQQEDSAVYLCASSPWGRGFYGYTFGSGTRLTVV.

The gene calls are TRBV15 and TRBJ2-3; D possibly corresponds to TRBD2 (5 bases). With 9 bases removed from V and 1 base from J, the gap between germline ends came to 14 bases. This CDR3 is 14 amino acids long. The V gene's germline CDR1 is LNHNV and CDR2 YYDKDF (reference sequence). This chain's CDR3 is CATSPGERTDTQYF. The CDR3 nucleotides are TGTGCCACTTCCCCCGGGGAGCGCACAGATACGCAGTATTTT.

The chain uses TRBV7-6 and TRBJ1-2; no clear D. CDR1 and CDR2 (germline): SGHVS, FNYEAQ. Trimming took 0 bases from V and 8 from J, leaving 10 bases between them. This CDR3 region has 13 residues. The CDR3 reads CASSLAGREGYTF. The CDR3 DNA is TGTGCCAGCAGCTTAGCAGGGAGGGAAGGCTACACCTTC.

J is TRBJ2-2 and V is TRBV5-4; D may be TRBD1 (5 bases). The germline V gene encodes CDR1 SGHNT and CDR2 YYREEE (reference sequence). V was shortened by 3 bases and J by 8 bases, with 11 bases between the two germline ends. The CDR3 consists of 13 residues. CDR3 sequence: CASSSRVSGELFF. The DNA of the CDR3 is TGTGCCAGCAGCTCCAGGGTTTCGGGGGAGCTGTTTTTT. The full variable domain, completed using reference TRBV5-4 and TRBJ2-2, is ETGVTQSPTHLIKTRGQQVTLRCSSQSGHNTVSWYQQALGQGPQFIFQYYREEENGRGNFPPRFSGLQFPNYSSELNVNALELDDSALYLCASSSRVSGELFFGEGSRLTVL.

J is TRBJ2-1 and V is TRBV28, with TRBD2 matching 7 bases. V shed 7 bases, J shed 5 bases, and the junction held 5 bases outside the gene matches. The CDR3 has 13 residues. Germline assignment: CDR1 MDHEN and CDR2 SYDVKM. Here the CDR3 reads CASIGGNDNEQFF. The CDR3 nucleotides read TGTGCCAGCATCGGGGGGAACGACAATGAGCAGTTCTTC.

This chain connects TRBV11-2 to TRBJ1-4, with TRBD1 identical over 8 bases. The CDR3 contains 14 residues. CDR1 SGHAT and CDR2 FQNNGV come from the germline V gene. The trim removed 3 bases at V and 5 bases at J, leaving 2 bases unmatched. CDR3 protein: CASSFDRGNEKLFF. Written as DNA, the CDR3 is TGTGCCAGCAGCTTTGACAGGGGCAATGAAAAACTGTTTTTT. Drawing the rest from reference TRBV11-2 and TRBJ1-4, the complete variable domain is EAGVAQSPRYKIIEKRQSVAFWCNPISGHATLYWYQQILGQGPKLLIQFQNNGVVDDSQLPKDRFSAERLKGVDSTLKIQPAKLEDSAVYLCASSFDRGNEKLFFGSGTQLSVL.

This chain uses TRBV7-8 with TRBJ1-5, with no clear D. Trimming took off 1 base at V and 6 bases at J, with 10 bases between the two ends. Germline CDR1 and CDR2: SGHVS and FQNEAQ. The CDR3 spans 14 residues. The CDR3 DNA sequence: TGTGCCAGCAGCTTAGACAGATTCGGTCAGCCCCAGCATTTT. Residues: CASSLDRFGQPQHF.

This clone has more than one count but fewer than ten. This chain connects TRBV30 to TRBJ1-1; D is unclear. Germline CDR1 is GTSNPN and CDR2 is SVGIG (reference sequence). The CDR3 has 14 residues. Trimming shortened V by 0 bases and J by 4 bases, and 12 bases separated the two germline ends. Here the CDR3 reads CAWSVLAGTTEAFF. CDR3 nucleotides: TGTGCCTGGAGTGTACTGGCAGGAACCACTGAAGCTTTCTTT.

The gene calls are TRBV5-8 and TRBJ1-2, with no clear D. Deletions cut 7 bases from V and 7 bases from J, with 11 bases between. Per the germline V gene, CDR1 is SGHTS and CDR2 is YDEGEE. CDR3 length equals 11 residues. DNA for the CDR3: TGTGCCAGCTATTCCCTCGGTGGCTACACCTTC. It codes for CASYSLGGYTF.

This clone came up a few times. The sample carries other DNA sequences with the same CDR3. This chain connects TRBV7-6 to TRBJ1-3; D may be TRBD1 (5 bases). The CDR3 consists of 15 residues. Looked up from germline, CDR1 is SGHVS and CDR2 is FNYEAQ. The V end lost 3 bases, the J end lost 0 bases, and 9 bases lay between the germline ends. The CDR3 DNA reads TGTGCCAGCAGCTTCTCGCAGGGCTCTGGAAACACCATATATTTT. Its protein is CASSFSQGSGNTIYF.

The CDR3 DNA reads as TGTGCCAGCAGCTCATGGACAGGGCCTAGGGGAGATACGCAGTATTTT. It encodes CASSSWTGPRGDTQYF. V is TRBV5-6 and J is TRBJ2-3; 8 nucleotides match TRBD1. The CDR3 has 16 residues. The germline V gene has CDR1 SGHDT and CDR2 YYEEEE. J lost 5 bases, V lost 3 bases, and 11 bases had no gene match.

V is TRBV7-6 and J is TRBJ1-5, with unresolved D. Trimming left V 3 bases short and J 0 bases short, with 9 bases between. The germline CDR1 and CDR2 sequences are SGHVS and FNYEAQ. This CDR3 has 15 amino acids. The DNA of the CDR3 is TGTGCCAGCAGCTTGGATGGGAGTAGCAATCAGCCCCAGCATTTT. Amino acids: CASSLDGSSNQPQHF.

This sequence joins TRBV30 and TRBJ1-6; 8 bases line up with TRBD1. After removal of 1 base from V and 11 bases from J, the junction contained 7 bases not matched to a gene. CDR3 size: 14 residues. CDR1 and CDR2 (germline): GTSNPN, SVGIG (reference sequence). The CDR3 nucleotides are TGTGCCTGGAGTGGTGGCAGGGGGCCGGCACCCCTCCACTTT. Translating gives CAWSGGRGPAPLHF.

The CDR3, as DNA: TGTGCCAGCAGTACAGGGTCCGAGCAGTACTTC. Translating gives CASSTGSEQYF. This chain uses TRBV2 with TRBJ2-7, with D maybe TRBD1 (6 bases). Germline lookup yields CDR1 SNHLY and CDR2 FYNNEI. This CDR3 comprises 11 residues. Trimming removed 5 bases at V and 6 bases at J, with 8 bases between. Looking up the rest from reference TRBV2 and TRBJ2-7 gives the full variable domain: EPEVTQTPSHQVTQMGQEVILRCVPISNHLYFYWYRQILGQKVEFLVSFYNNEISEKSEIFDDQFSVERPDGSNFTLKIRSTKLEDSAMYFCASSTGSEQYFGPGTRLTVT.

This clone was counted a single time. The chain employs TRBV13 and TRBJ2-7, with a possible D match to TRBD2 (6 bases). The CDR3 runs 13 residues. The germline gives CDR1 PRHDT, CDR2 FYEKMQ (reference sequence). V lost 3 bases, J lost 2 bases, and 8 bases lay in between. In DNA, the CDR3 is TGTGCCAGCAGCTTGGGCGGGACCTACGAGCAGTACTTC. This encodes CASSLGGTYEQYF.